The sequence of this T cell receptor beta chain was determined in a study of memory CD4+ T cells and cytomegalovirus serostatus. Study background: Donors were healthy Belgian adults, several CMV seropositive and 24 seronegative.

In germline, CDR1 is SGHDT, CDR2 YYEEEE. The CDR3 has 17 residues. V lost 0 bases to trimming and J lost 2 bases, with 17 bases between them. Study processing details: Out-of-frame sequences were removed, leaving about 2.2 million distinct TCRbeta sequences. The data were produced by immunoSEQ multiplex PCR, yet TCRdb's version contains in-frame clones alone and is incomplete. The V and J calls and clone size were taken over from that table, and D and trimming were inferred from the DNA. The data show some 44,000 clones, with around 77% seen just once and less than 0.75% held by the top ten. Study-wide findings and caveats: A US-trained random forest predicted CMV serostatus with median AUC around 0.9. The CMV-associated TCR signature appears largely within the CD4+ memory repertoire.

This clone was detected only a few times. What it binds is unknown. The sort gate was single viable CD3+CD4+CD8-CD45RO+ cells for memory CD4+ T cells. The V gene is TRBV5-6, the J gene TRBJ1-2; no definite D call. This clonotype was sampled from an adult in good health and CMV-seronegative. Input material: memory CD4+ T cells from blood. The CDR3 nucleotides read TGTGCCAGCAGCTTGGGGGAGGTTAGGAGGCAAAACTATGGCTACACCTTC. The encoded protein is CASSLGEVRRQNYGYTF.